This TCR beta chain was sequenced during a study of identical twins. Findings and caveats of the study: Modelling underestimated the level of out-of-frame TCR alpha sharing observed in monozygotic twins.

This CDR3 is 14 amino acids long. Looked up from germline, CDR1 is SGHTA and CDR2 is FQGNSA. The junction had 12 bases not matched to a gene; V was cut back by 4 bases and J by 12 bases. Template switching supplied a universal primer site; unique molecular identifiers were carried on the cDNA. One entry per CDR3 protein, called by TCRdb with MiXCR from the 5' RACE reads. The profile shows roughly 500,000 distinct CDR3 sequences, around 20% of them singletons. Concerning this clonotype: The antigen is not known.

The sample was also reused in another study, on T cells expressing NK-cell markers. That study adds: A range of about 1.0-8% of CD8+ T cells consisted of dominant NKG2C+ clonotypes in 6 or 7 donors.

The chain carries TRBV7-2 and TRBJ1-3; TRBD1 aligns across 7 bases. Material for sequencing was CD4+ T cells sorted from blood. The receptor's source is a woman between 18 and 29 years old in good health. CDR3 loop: CASSSAGTAKGIYF. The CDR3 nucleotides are TGTGCCAGCAGCTCCGCCGGGACAGCCAAGGGCATATATTTT. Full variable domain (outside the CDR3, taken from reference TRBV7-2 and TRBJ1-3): GAGVSQSPSNKVTEKGKDVELRCDPISGHTALYWYRQSLGQGLEFLIYFQGNSAPDKSGLPSDRFSAERTGGSVSTLTIQRTQQEDSAVYLCASSSAGTAKGIYFGEGSWLTVV.